This T cell receptor (beta chain) is from a study of shared clonotypes between healthy human individuals. Turning to the study itself: A couple of female and a few male donors aged 18 to 49 were enrolled.

Points from the study as a whole: Genetic and exposure-history diversity was limited by the few donors. Clonotypes shared by all four sorted-subset donors had higher generation probabilities than non-shared clonotypes.

As to this clone: As yet, its antigen is unknown.

Repertoires were generated with immunoSEQ multiplex PCR, while TCRdb's copy carries only in-frame clones and drops some. Found here are fewer than 3 million clones, 80% to 95% of them singletons; the top ten hold approximately 0.4%. This CDR3 has 14 amino acids. Between the trimmed V and J ends, which lost 3 bases and 1 base, there was a span of 12 bases. Germline V gene sequence: CDR1 GTSNPN, CDR2 SVGIG (reference sequence). Sequencing was carried out using naive CD4+ T cells from PBMCs. Subset denoted: CD45RA+ positively selected. V usage is TRBV30 and J usage is TRBJ2-5; D gene ambiguous. This sequence originates from a man between 18 and 29 years old in good health. Some clones in this sample may be carry-over from other donors' samples. The CDR3 loop is CAWSLGFFQETQYF. In nucleotides, the CDR3 is TGTGCCTGGAGCCTAGGATTCTTCCAAGAGACCCAGTACTTC.